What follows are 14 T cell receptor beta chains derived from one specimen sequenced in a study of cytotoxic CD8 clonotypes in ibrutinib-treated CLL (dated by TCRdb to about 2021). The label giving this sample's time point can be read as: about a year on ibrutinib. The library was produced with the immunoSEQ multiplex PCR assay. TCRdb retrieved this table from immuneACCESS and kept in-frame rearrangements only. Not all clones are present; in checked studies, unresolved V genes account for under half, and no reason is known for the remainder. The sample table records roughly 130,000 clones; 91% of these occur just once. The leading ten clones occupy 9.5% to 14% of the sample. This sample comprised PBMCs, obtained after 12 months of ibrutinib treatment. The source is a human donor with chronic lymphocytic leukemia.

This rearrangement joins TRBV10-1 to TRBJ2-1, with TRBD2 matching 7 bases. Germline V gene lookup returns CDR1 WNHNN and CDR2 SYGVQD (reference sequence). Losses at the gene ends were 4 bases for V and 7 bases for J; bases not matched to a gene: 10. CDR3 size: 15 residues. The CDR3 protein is CASSVSSGMINEQFF. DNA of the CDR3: TGCGCCAGCAGTGTTTCCAGCGGGATGATTAATGAGCAGTTCTTC.

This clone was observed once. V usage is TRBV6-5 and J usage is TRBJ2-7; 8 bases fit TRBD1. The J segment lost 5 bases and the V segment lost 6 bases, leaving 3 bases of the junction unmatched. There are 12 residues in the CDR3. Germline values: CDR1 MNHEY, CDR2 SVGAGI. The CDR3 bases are TGTGCCAGCAGGGACAGGGAGGACGAGCAGTACTTC. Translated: CASRDREDEQYF.

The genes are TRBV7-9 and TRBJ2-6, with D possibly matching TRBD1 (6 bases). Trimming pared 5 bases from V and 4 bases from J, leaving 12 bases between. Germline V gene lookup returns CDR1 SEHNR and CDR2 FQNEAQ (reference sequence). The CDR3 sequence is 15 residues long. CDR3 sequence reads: CASSQAGDGANVLTF. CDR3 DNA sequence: TGTGCCAGCAGCCAAGCAGGGGACGGGGCCAACGTCCTGACTTTC.

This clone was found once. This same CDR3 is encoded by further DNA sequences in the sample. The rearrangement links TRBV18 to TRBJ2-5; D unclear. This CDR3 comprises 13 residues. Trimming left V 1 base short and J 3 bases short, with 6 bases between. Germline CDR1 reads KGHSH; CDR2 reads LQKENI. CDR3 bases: TGTGCCAGCTCACCACGTCAAGAAGAGACCCAGTACTTC. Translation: CASSPRQEETQYF. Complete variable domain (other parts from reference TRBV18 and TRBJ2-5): NAGVMQNPRHLVRRRGQEARLRCSPMKGHSHVYWYRQLPEEGLKFMVYLQKENIIDESGMPKERFSAEFPKEGPSILRIQQVVRGDSAAYFCASSPRQEETQYFGPGTRLLVL.

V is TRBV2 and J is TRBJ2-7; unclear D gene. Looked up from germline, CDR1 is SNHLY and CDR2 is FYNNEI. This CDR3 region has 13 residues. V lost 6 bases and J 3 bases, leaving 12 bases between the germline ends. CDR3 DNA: TGTGCCAGCAGGGACCTCAACTTCTACGAGCAGTACTTC. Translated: CASRDLNFYEQYF.

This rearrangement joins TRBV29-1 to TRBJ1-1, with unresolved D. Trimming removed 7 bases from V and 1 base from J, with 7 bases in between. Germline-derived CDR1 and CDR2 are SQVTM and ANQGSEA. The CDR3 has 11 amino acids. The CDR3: CSGSWNTEAFF. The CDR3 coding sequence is TGCAGCGGAAGCTGGAACACTGAAGCTTTCTTT.

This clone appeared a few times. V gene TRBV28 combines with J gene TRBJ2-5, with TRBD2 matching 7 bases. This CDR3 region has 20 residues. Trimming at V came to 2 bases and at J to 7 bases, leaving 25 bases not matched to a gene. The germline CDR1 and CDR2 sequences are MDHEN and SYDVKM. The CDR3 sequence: CASSLMARAGSSGTLGTQYF. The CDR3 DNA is TGTGCCAGCAGTTTAATGGCCAGAGCGGGATCTAGCGGAACCTTGGGGACCCAGTACTTC.

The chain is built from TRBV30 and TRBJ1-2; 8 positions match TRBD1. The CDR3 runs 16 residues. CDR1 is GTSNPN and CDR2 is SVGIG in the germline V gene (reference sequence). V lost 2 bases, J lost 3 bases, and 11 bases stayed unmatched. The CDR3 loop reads CAWSSTGALIHYGYTF. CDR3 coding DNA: TGTGCCTGGAGTTCGACAGGGGCCCTTATCCACTATGGCTACACCTTC.

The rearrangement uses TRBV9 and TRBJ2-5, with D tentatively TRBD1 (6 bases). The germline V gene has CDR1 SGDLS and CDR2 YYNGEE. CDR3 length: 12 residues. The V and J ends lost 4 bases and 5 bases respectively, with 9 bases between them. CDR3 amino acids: CASSSGAETQYF. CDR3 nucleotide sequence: TGTGCCAGCAGCTCAGGGGCGGAGACCCAGTACTTC. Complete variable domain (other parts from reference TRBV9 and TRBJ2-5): DSGVTQTPKHLITATGQRVTLRCSPRSGDLSVYWYQQSLDQGLQFLIQYYNGEERAKGNILERFSAQQFPDLHSELNLSSLELGDSALYFCASSSGAETQYFGPGTRLLVL.

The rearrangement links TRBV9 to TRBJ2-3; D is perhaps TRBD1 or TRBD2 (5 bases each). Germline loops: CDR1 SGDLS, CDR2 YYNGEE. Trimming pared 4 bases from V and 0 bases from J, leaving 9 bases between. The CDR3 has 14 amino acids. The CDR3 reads CASSFRDSTDTQYF. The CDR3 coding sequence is TGTGCCAGCAGCTTCCGGGACAGCACAGATACGCAGTATTTT.

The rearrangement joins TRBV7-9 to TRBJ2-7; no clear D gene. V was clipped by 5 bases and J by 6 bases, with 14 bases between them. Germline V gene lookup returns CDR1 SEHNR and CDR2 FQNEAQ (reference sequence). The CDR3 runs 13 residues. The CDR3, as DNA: TGTGCCAGCAGCGACAAATCCACGGGCGAGCAGTACTTC. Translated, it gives CASSDKSTGEQYF.

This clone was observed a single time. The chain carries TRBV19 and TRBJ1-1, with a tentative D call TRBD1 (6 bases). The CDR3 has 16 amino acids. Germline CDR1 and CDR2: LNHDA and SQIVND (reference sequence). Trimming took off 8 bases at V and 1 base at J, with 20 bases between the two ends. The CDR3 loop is CASRKGGRIWNTEAFF. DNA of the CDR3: TGTGCCAGTCGGAAGGGGGGGAGAATATGGAACACTGAAGCTTTCTTT. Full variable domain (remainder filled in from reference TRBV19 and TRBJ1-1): DGGITQSPKYLFRKEGQNVTLSCEQNLNHDAMYWYRQDPGQGLRLIYYSQIVNDFQKGDIAEGYSVSREKKESFPLTVTSAQKNPTAFYLCASRKGGRIWNTEAFFGQGTRLTVV.

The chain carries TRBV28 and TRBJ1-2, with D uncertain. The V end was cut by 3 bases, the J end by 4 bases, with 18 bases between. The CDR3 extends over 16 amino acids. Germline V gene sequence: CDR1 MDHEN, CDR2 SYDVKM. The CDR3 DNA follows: TGTGCCAGCAGTTTTCCCCCGCGCAAATGGTTCTATGGCTACACCTTC. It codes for CASSFPPRKWFYGYTF.

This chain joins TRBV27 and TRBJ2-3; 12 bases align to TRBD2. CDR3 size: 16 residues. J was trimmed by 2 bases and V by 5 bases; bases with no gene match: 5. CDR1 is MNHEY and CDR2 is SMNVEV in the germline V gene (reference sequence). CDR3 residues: CASSPTSGRYTDTQYF. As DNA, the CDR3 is TGTGCCAGCAGTCCAACTAGCGGGAGGTACACAGATACGCAGTATTTT.